These 25 T cell receptor beta chains originate from one sample sequenced in a study of cytomegalovirus exposure and HLA in healthy donors. PCR was performed using 60 Vbeta and 13 Jbeta primers. Sequencing used immunoSEQ multiplex PCR; TCRdb keeps in-frame clones, though not all of them. Here the sample spans about 120,000 clones, approximately 81% being singletons. The specimen sequenced was PBMCs. These receptor sequences come from a woman in her 40s in good health and CMV-seronegative.

The chain combines TRBV18 with TRBJ2-2; 10 nucleotides line up with TRBD1. Trimming took 5 bases from V and 0 from J; bases not matched to a gene: 3. This CDR3 has 16 residues. Germline V CDR1 and CDR2: KGHSH, LQKENI. CDR3 sequence (DNA): TGTGCCAGCTCATACGACAGGGGGCCGAACACCGGGGAGCTGTTTTTT. This sequence encodes CASSYDRGPNTGELFF. Drawing the rest from reference TRBV18 and TRBJ2-2, the complete variable domain is NAGVMQNPRHLVRRRGQEARLRCSPMKGHSHVYWYRQLPEEGLKFMVYLQKENIIDESGMPKERFSAEFPKEGPSILRIQQVVRGDSAAYFCASSYDRGPNTGELFFGEGSRLTVL.

The CDR3 DNA sequence: TGCGCCAGCAGTGCCCGGGACAGGAGCCGTGGGGCTTTCTTT. Its protein is CASSARDRSRGAFF. The chain carries TRBV10-1 and TRBJ1-1; TRBD1 aligns across 8 bases. Germline-derived CDR1 and CDR2 are WNHNN and SYGVQD (reference sequence). The V and J ends lost 4 bases and 11 bases, in that order; junction bases with no gene match: 12. The CDR3 runs to 14 residues.

The J gene is TRBJ2-3, the V gene TRBV6-1, with 11 nucleotides matching TRBD2. Germline V gene lookup returns CDR1 MNHNS and CDR2 SASEGT. J gave up 0 bases and V 2 bases, and 7 bases lay outside the gene matches. The CDR3 is 18 residues long. The CDR3 DNA follows: TGTGCCAGCAGTGAAATGGTAGCGGGGGGGCCGAGCACAGATACGCAGTATTTT. Translated: CASSEMVAGGPSTDTQYF.

Worth noting for this clone: Different DNA sequences within this sample yield the same CDR3. The rearrangement joins TRBV19 to TRBJ1-1; D possibly corresponds to TRBD1 (5 bases). In germline, CDR1 is LNHDA, CDR2 SQIVND (reference sequence). V lost 3 bases and J 5 bases, leaving 13 bases between the germline ends. The CDR3 length is 14 residues. The CDR3 region is CASSIGGAGTEAFF. In DNA form, the CDR3 reads TGTGCCAGTAGTATCGGAGGGGCTGGGACTGAAGCTTTCTTT.

The V and J genes are TRBV27 and TRBJ2-2, with 12 positions matching TRBD2. With 3 bases clipped from V and 5 bases from J, the junction kept 4 bases outside the gene matches. Germline CDR1 MNHEY, CDR2 SMNVEV (reference sequence). The CDR3 sequence is 16 residues long. CDR3 in DNA: TGTGCCAGCAGTTTCGGGACTAGCGGGCGGACCGGGGAGCTGTTTTTT. Its translation is CASSFGTSGRTGELFF.

The genes are TRBV4-1 and TRBJ2-2, with D possibly TRBD1 on 6 matching bases. CDR1 is MGHRA and CDR2 is YSYEKL in the germline V gene. The CDR3 is 18 residues long. Trimming stripped 0 bases from V and 2 bases from J, with 16 bases between. In DNA form, the CDR3 reads TGCGCCAGCAGCCAAGACGTTGGCAGGGGCTTCAACACCGGGGAGCTGTTTTTT. It specifies CASSQDVGRGFNTGELFF.

The rearrangement joins TRBV7-7 to TRBJ2-5; 8 nucleotides match TRBD2. The germline gives CDR1 SSHAT, CDR2 FNYEAQ (reference sequence). V shed 5 bases, J shed 2 bases, and the junction held 4 bases outside the gene matches. This CDR3 region has 14 residues. Here the CDR3 DNA reads TGTGCCAGCAGCCTTAGCGGGGCGCAAGAGACCCAGTACTTC. Translation: CASSLSGAQETQYF.

This rearrangement joins TRBV28 to TRBJ1-4; the D is unclear. Trimming shortened V by 11 bases and J by 0 bases, and 7 bases separated the two germline ends. The CDR3 is made up of 12 amino acids. Germline-derived CDR1 and CDR2 are MDHEN and SYDVKM. CDR3 nucleotides: TGTGCCGCCACTACAACTAATGAAAAACTGTTTTTT. Its protein product is CAATTTNEKLFF.

The gene calls are TRBV7-8 and TRBJ2-7, with 8 bases fitting TRBD1. The CDR3 runs 14 residues. Germline values: CDR1 SGHVS, CDR2 FQNEAQ. Germline trimming cut 7 bases from V and 4 bases from J; bases unmatched to any gene: 9. The CDR3 DNA is TGTGCCAGCAACGCCGGACAGGGTCCTTACGAGCAGTACTTC. Amino acid sequence: CASNAGQGPYEQYF.

CDR3 residues: CASSLDPGISPLHF. The CDR3 DNA reads TGCGCCAGCAGCTTAGATCCAGGGATTTCACCCCTCCACTTT. V gene TRBV5-1 combines with J gene TRBJ1-6; D is perhaps TRBD1 (5 bases). Trimming cost V 2 bases and J 9 bases, with 12 bases left between them. From germline, CDR1 is SGHRS and CDR2 YFSETQ. The length of the CDR3 is 14 residues.

J is TRBJ1-2 and V is TRBV4-1; 8 bases are shared with TRBD1. Germline V gene lookup returns CDR1 MGHRA and CDR2 YSYEKL. This CDR3 spans 15 amino acids. Losses at the gene ends were 1 base for V and 2 bases for J; bases not matched to a gene: 3. The DNA for the CDR3 is TGCGCCAGCAGCCAAGTGCAGGGGGCCAACTATGGCTACACCTTC. Protein: CASSQVQGANYGYTF.

The rearrangement joins TRBV5-4 to TRBJ2-6, with no clear D. Trimming removed 2 bases from V and 1 base from J, with 10 bases in between. Germline assignment: CDR1 SGHNT and CDR2 YYREEE (reference sequence). The CDR3 loop spans 16 amino acids. The CDR3 sequence is CASSFSQASGANVLTF. In DNA form, the CDR3 reads TGTGCCAGCAGCTTCTCTCAAGCGTCTGGGGCCAACGTCCTGACTTTC. The variable domain in full, completed from reference TRBV5-4 and TRBJ2-6, reads ETGVTQSPTHLIKTRGQQVTLRCSSQSGHNTVSWYQQALGQGPQFIFQYYREEENGRGNFPPRFSGLQFPNYSSELNVNALELDDSALYLCASSFSQASGANVLTFGAGSRLTVL.

This clone came up a few times. This chain joins TRBV2 and TRBJ2-7; D is undetermined. Trimming cost V 7 bases and J 3 bases, with 10 bases left between them. The germline V gene has CDR1 SNHLY and CDR2 FYNNEI. The CDR3 has 12 amino acids. CDR3 region: CASTRGIYEQYF. In DNA form, the CDR3 reads TGTGCCAGCACACGAGGTATCTACGAGCAGTACTTC.

V is TRBV21-1 and J is TRBJ2-1; the table names TRBD2, a call not compared with the DNA. TRBV21-1 is annotated as a pseudogene. This CDR3 contains 15 residues. The CDR3 sequence: CASSPWRADCNEQFF. CDR3 nucleotide sequence: TGTGCCAGCAGCCCGTGGCGGGCAGATTGCAATGAGCAGTTCTTC.

The chain links TRBV5-6 to TRBJ2-1; D remains ambiguous. Germline V gene data show CDR1 as SGHDT and CDR2 as YYEEEE. V lost 0 bases and J lost 9, with 4 bases in between. The CDR3 is made up of 11 amino acids. The CDR3 is CASSLVSEQFF. The CDR3 DNA follows: TGTGCCAGCAGCTTGGTTAGTGAGCAGTTCTTC.

The J gene is TRBJ2-5, the V gene TRBV9; tentatively, D is TRBD2 (5 bases). CDR3 size: 16 residues. V lost 2 bases and J 0 bases, leaving 14 bases between the germline ends. From germline, CDR1 is SGDLS and CDR2 YYNGEE. The CDR3, as DNA: TGTGCCAGCAGCGTGGGCCGCGGGCTTTACCAAGAGACCCAGTACTTC. Its protein is CASSVGRGLYQETQYF.

In this sample, this clone turned up once. This sequence joins TRBV10-2 and TRBJ1-1, with TRBD1 matching over 7 bases. The J segment lost 2 bases and the V segment lost 6 bases, leaving 6 bases of the junction unmatched. The CDR3 spans 14 residues. Germline V lookup: CDR1 WSHSY, CDR2 SAAADI. CDR3 in amino acids: CASSRQGFNTEAFF. DNA for the CDR3: TGCGCCAGCAGCCGACAGGGATTTAACACTGAAGCTTTCTTT.

This clone was recorded only once. V is TRBV19 and J is TRBJ2-1; possibly TRBD2 for D (6 bases). CDR3 length equals 13 residues. Trimming removed 10 bases at V and 6 bases at J, with 16 bases between. Germline V gives CDR1 LNHDA, CDR2 SQIVND (reference sequence). The CDR3 sequence: CATSLLAGNEQFF. In DNA, the CDR3 is TGTGCCACCTCGCTACTAGCCGGCAATGAGCAGTTCTTC.

On this clone itself: This same CDR3 is encoded by further DNA sequences in the sample. The chain combines TRBV5-1 with TRBJ2-5; TRBD2 aligns across 11 bases. Losses at the gene ends were 0 bases for V and 2 bases for J; bases not matched to a gene: 3. The CDR3 is 16 amino acids. In germline, CDR1 is SGHRS, CDR2 YFSETQ. Here the CDR3 DNA reads TGCGCCAGCAGCTTGGGGCTAGCGGGAGGTCAAGAGACCCAGTACTTC. Residues: CASSLGLAGGQETQYF.

The chain has TRBV30 and TRBJ1-6; D is uncertain. This CDR3 contains 13 residues. Trimming shortened V by 4 bases and J by 5 bases, and 9 bases separated the two germline ends. The germline gives CDR1 GTSNPN, CDR2 SVGIG (reference sequence). CDR3 bases: TGTGCCTGGAAACAGCTTGATAATTCACCCCTCCACTTT. This codes for CAWKQLDNSPLHF. Drawing the rest from reference TRBV30 and TRBJ1-6, the complete variable domain is SQTIHQWPATLVQPVGSPLSLECTVEGTSNPNLYWYRQAAGRGLQLLFYSVGIGQISSEVPQNLSASRPQDRQFILSSKKLLLSDSGFYLCAWKQLDNSPLHFGNGTRLTVT.

This chain uses TRBV11-1 with TRBJ1-1; TRBD1 matches 8 bases. The length of the CDR3 is 16 residues. Germline V gene sequence: CDR1 SGHAT, CDR2 FQDESV (reference sequence). V was clipped by 1 base and J by 1 base; unmatched bases: 5. This chain's CDR3 is CASSLVPGGGNTEAFF. DNA of the CDR3: TGTGCCAGCAGCTTAGTACCAGGGGGCGGGAACACTGAAGCTTTCTTT.

This clone has just a few counts. The V and J genes are TRBV4-1 and TRBJ1-4; D is uncertain. The CDR3 has 13 residues. The germline gives CDR1 MGHRA, CDR2 YSYEKL. Trimming took off 2 bases at V and 7 bases at J, with 8 bases between the two ends. CDR3 DNA sequence: TGCGCCAGCAGCCAACCTGTTAGTGAAAAACTGTTTTTT. Encoded protein: CASSQPVSEKLFF.

V gene TRBV23-1 combines with J gene TRBJ1-2; maybe TRBD1 (6 bases). TRBV23-1 carries the ORF label, with uncertain function. The germline V and J ends were trimmed by 4 bases and 4 bases, with 10 bases remaining between them. The CDR3 contains 13 residues. The CDR3 loop is CASSPYRAYGYTF. Written as DNA, the CDR3 is TGCGCCAGCAGTCCGTACAGGGCCTATGGCTACACCTTC.

The V gene is TRBV10-3, the J gene TRBJ1-2; TRBD1 aligns across 8 bases. Germline V gives CDR1 ENHRY, CDR2 SYGVKD. Unmatched junction bases numbered 9, after V lost 6 bases and J lost 3 bases. This CDR3 spans 15 amino acids. Here the CDR3 reads CAIRPLDREHYGYTF. In nucleotides, the CDR3 is TGTGCCATCAGGCCCTTGGACAGGGAGCACTATGGCTACACCTTC.

The chain couples TRBV12-2 to TRBJ2-7; TRBD2 is the table's D call and was not checked against the DNA. TRBV12-2 is a listed pseudogene. The CDR3 extends over 16 amino acids. The CDR3 region is CASRLILPVGSYEQYF. The CDR3, as DNA: TGTGCAAGTCGCTTAATCTTGCCGGTCGGTTCCTACGAGCAGTACTTC.